This TCR beta chain is from a study of cytomegalovirus exposure and HLA in healthy donors (TCRdb year 2017). Looking at the study overall: An earlier analysis of some 600 of the donors reported roughly 300 Gb of sequence data and 117 million unique TCR beta sequences obtained from around 180 million T cells. An early release covering roughly 640 HLA-typed donors comprised roughly 300 gigabases of sequencing data and roughly 86 million unique TCR sequences. The genetic ancestry cluster associated with self-reported Caucasian donors included over 65% of the roughly 390 genotyped donors. The study aimed to test whether signatures of past pathogen exposure could be identified by cataloging public T cell receptors. The study profiled the T cell repertoires of 666 subjects by immunosequencing and related them to cytomegalovirus serostatus. Along with the approximately 700-subject first cohort, a separate validation cohort of over 90 different subjects was used. To predict cytomegalovirus infection status, the study brought together high-throughput TCR immunosequencing, statistical association of individual TCRs with disease status, and machine learning. A later analysis re-analyzed previously published TCR beta repertoires from 650 to 800 donors and added high-resolution HLA genotyping to study TCR occurrence patterns. Rather than using new phenotypic data, the later analysis identified candidate immune exposures from TCR beta sequences and from how often those sequences occurred across donors. An earlier analysis of fewer than 750 of the donors used high-throughput TCR beta sequencing to judge whether each TCR beta V gene segment behaved as functional or pseudogenic. Donor age, sex, ethnicity and CMV serostatus were compiled alongside the repertoire data. Genome-wide SNP genotypes for about 60% of the 666 donors were used in a later genetic analysis, which treated that subset as a discovery cohort. Every discovery cohort repertoire had been produced on one sequencing platform. HLA typing covered class I and class II loci at four-digit resolution. Typing coverage differed by locus: A, B, C, DRB1 and DQB1 were typed in about 620-630 donors, DQA1 in about 500, DPA1 in around 610, and DPB1 in 450 to 490. Roughly five DR-DQ haplotypes were handled as single units for association and clustering because linkage in the cohort was strong. On average, around 200,000 unique TCR beta nucleotide sequences were sequenced per donor among roughly 430 genotyped donors of the cohort, with roughly 18% of those sequences being non-productive. The paper's findings and limits, for the study overall: A later genetic analysis associated a missense DCLRE1C variant with V-gene and J-gene trimming of TCR beta chains, and an independent cohort replicated the association. A cluster of highly shared sequence variants was judged likely to be a technical artifact of the sequencing pipeline. The classifier was reported to diagnose cytomegalovirus status with high specificity and sensitivity in both the original cohort and the validation cohort. This cohort had only TCR beta chains sequenced, and the lack of alpha or paired-chain data limited which features could be detected. In a later analysis, HLA-associated TCR beta chains were found to be more clonally expanded and to have lower generation probabilities than equally common non-associated chains. Because counts were too low, roughly 17 rarely observed V segments, including chromosome 9 orphons, were left out of the earlier analysis of over 550 of the donors. A further reported finding was that TCR beta sequences accurately predicted the HLA-A and HLA-B alleles for most subjects in the first cohort. Three of the identified cytomegalovirus-associated TCR beta chains were confirmed in vitro to be specific for cytomegalovirus antigens. In an earlier analysis of approximately 590 of the donors, most TCR beta V segments were observed in productive rearrangements about 90% or about 30% of the time, broadly matching IMGT annotations. In a later analysis, TCR association rates were found to vary across HLA loci, with the most associated TCRs seen for DRB1 alleles and the fewest for HLA-C alleles. Because HLA typing was missing for some donors at each locus, association tests included only the typed subset. Most TCR sequences were observed very rarely across donors, whereas some public TCRs were present in many individuals. Most CMV-associated TCR beta chains appeared to be HLA-restricted in a later analysis, and the HLA associations seemed to be driven largely by CMV exposure. A later analysis associated 16,951 TCR beta sequences with specific HLA alleles at a false discovery rate of 0.05. In a later analysis, several top co-occurrence clusters were reported to appear linked to parvovirus B19, influenza, CMV and Epstein-Barr virus. Strong co-occurrence of HLA alleles, especially DR and DQ, made assigning TCR associations to individual alleles difficult. Presence/absence analyses assumed roughly uniform sequencing depth across donors, an assumption that may not hold. The 87-base-pair reads could not distinguish some IMGT-functional V segments, including TRBV6-2 and TRBV6-3, so those segments were excluded. Correlated functional status among segregating V segments might be attributable to linkage disequilibrium, but an unknown experimental factor could not be ruled out. Immune exposure information for the cohort was limited to CMV serostatus. The authors suggested that the approach could potentially be extended to other disease states and immunological phenotypes. In the study, 164 TCR beta chains were listed as associated with cytomegalovirus. In a later genetic analysis, fewer N-insertions in productive TCRs were reported among donors in an Asian-associated ancestry cluster than the roughly 640-donor mean.

The cohort comprised 550 to 700 healthy bone marrow donors. Cohort members were all nominally healthy when sampled, although unrecorded immune exposures were likely present. The donor tested CMV seropositive and was one of the 289 seropositive cohort members. Each donor provided a peripheral blood sample, and peripheral blood mononuclear cells were used for TCR beta sequencing. The Qiagen DNeasy Blood Extraction Kit was used to extract genomic DNA from the blood cell samples. CDR1 and CDR2 are read off the germline V gene (reference sequence) as SGHNT and YYREEE. There are 14 amino acids in the CDR3, from cysteine to phenylalanine inclusive. Only the CDR3 portion is preserved as DNA: 42 bases, with reading frame beginning at the first base. The junction shows trimming of 4 bases on V and 4 bases on J, plus 12 bases between the germline ends. As to this clone: No cognate antigen has been identified for it. No base-level quality is on record; no much larger clone is a single base apart.

Library construction relied on the immunoSEQ multiplex PCR assay. For the multiplex PCR, a mixture combining 60 forward primers for TCR Vbeta segments and 13 reverse primers for TCR Jbeta segments was used. Amplification of the CDR3 region of rearranged TCR beta genes was performed with a multiplex PCR assay on genomic DNA. The Illumina HiSeq System was used to sequence the amplified TCR beta libraries as 87-base-pair reads. In the source study's methods: A later analysis tallied approximately 87 million unique TCR beta chains across the 666 repertoires, and about 10 million of those chains were shared by two or more donors. A nearest-neighbor algorithm error-corrected the raw reads and collapsed the reads into unique sequences, merging closely related sequences to remove PCR and sequencing errors. V, D and J gene segments were assigned by aligning CDR3 sequences to IMGT reference sequences. For a sequence to be retained, at least a six-nucleotide match to both a V gene segment and a J gene segment was required. Rearrangements were called productive when the CDR3 lacked stop codons and stayed in frame with V and J; all others were non-productive. CDR3 was defined by IMGT convention, running from the second conserved V-encoded cysteine to the conserved J-encoded phenylalanine. The earlier analysis of about 560 of the donors excluded any sequence lacking an unambiguous match to a single V gene segment. In an earlier analysis of about 590 of the donors, a V segment was called functional when productive rearrangements were above 56.7%, and segregating when the standard deviation between donors exceeded 5%. A statistical classification framework was built to diagnose cytomegalovirus status from the catalog of TCR beta chain sequences. In a later analysis, TCR nucleotide sequences were compared against IMGT/GENE-DB human TR gene sequences so that V and J genes could be assigned. Using the TCRdist pipeline, a later analysis assigned CDR3 sequences along with most-parsimonious VDJ recombination scenarios. A later analysis defined each TCR beta chain by its CDR3 amino acid sequence plus V-gene family, and excluded reads lacking a unique V-gene family. In a later analysis, 500 to 650 highly shared, low-generation-probability nucleotide sequences were removed to address suspected cross-contamination and a sequencing artifact. For each public chain, a later analysis derived a clonal expansion index from normalized ranks of inferred template counts within each repertoire. Generation probabilities in a later analysis came from a VDJ recombination model fitted to out-of-frame rearrangements, and those results were checked against IGoR. In a later analysis, TCR-TCR, TCR-HLA and TCR-CMV co-occurrence was scored with hypergeometric tests, and a repertoire-size bias correction was applied to TCR pairs. A later analysis estimated false discovery rates by permuting HLA or CMV assignments 20 times. A later analysis grouped co-occurring TCRs with DBSCAN, adding TCRdist sequence similarity when clustering within HLA-allele-positive subsets. For co-occurrence clustering, repertoires with fewer than 30,000 or more than 120,000 public chains were excluded, along with 4 to 6 repertoires with anomalous nucleotide sharing. TCRdb stores this immuneACCESS table with in-frame sequences only. Part of the clones is absent; in the studies checked, under half of the shortfall reflects unresolved V genes, and no reason is known for the rest. V and J calls and clone size are those listed in that table; D and trimming were worked out from the DNA. The sample contains 190,000 or so clones, about 80% of them found a single time. The ten biggest clones cover roughly 10% of the sample.

Sequencing was done on a sample of PBMCs. The chain is made from TRBV5-4 and TRBJ1-3; too little of a D gene remains to name it. This receptor was identified in a woman aged 50 to 65 in good health and CMV-seropositive. The CDR3 here reads CASSPEPGGNTIYF. The DNA reads TGTGCCAGCAGCCCCGAGCCGGGGGGAAACACCATATATTTT. The full variable domain, completed from the reference TRBV5-4 and TRBJ1-3 proteins outside the CDR3, reads ETGVTQSPTHLIKTRGQQVTLRCSSQSGHNTVSWYQQALGQGPQFIFQYYREEENGRGNFPPRFSGLQFPNYSSELNVNALELDDSALYLCASSPEPGGNTIYFGEGSWLTVV.